The 21 T cell receptor beta chains listed next were all sequenced from one sample in a study of blood T cells in healthy people across ages (dated by TCRdb to the mid-2010s). Receptor amplification or capture employed 5' RACE. TCRdb names Illumina HiSeq 2500 as the instrument used. A second roughly 6 to 12 cycle PCR used a sample-barcoded 5' primer and a J-beta primer mix. TCRdb's own reprocessing of the public reads used fastp at Q25 and MiXCR and kept productive beta chains. A single entry per CDR3 protein holds the most common genes and DNA from its merged rows. The sample contains about 320,000 distinct CDR3 sequences, 27% of them found a single time. About 30% of the sample rests with the top ten. The source material was blood. All receptors derive from a woman aged 70-85 years in good health.

To note about this clonotype: The junction departs from the called germline gene at one end, perhaps through a read error. The rearrangement uses TRBV9 and TRBJ2-7; no definite D call. Germline V gene sequence: CDR1 SGDLS, CDR2 YYNGEE. The CDR3 contains 14 residues. CDR3 residues: CASSVRQDGYGQYF. The CDR3 region has the DNA TGTGCCAGCAGCGTACGTCAGGATGGCTACGGGCAGTACTTC.

This clonotype has just a few counts. The V and J genes are TRBV5-1 and TRBJ2-7, with 9 bases lining up with TRBD1. Unmatched junction bases numbered 12, after V lost 5 bases and J lost 6 bases. The germline CDR1 and CDR2 sequences are SGHRS and YFSETQ. The CDR3 totals 15 residues. Here the CDR3 DNA reads TGCGCCAGCAGAGAGCCGGGACAGGGAGTTTTCGAGCAGTACTTC. Protein product: CASREPGQGVFEQYF. Looking up the rest from reference TRBV5-1 and TRBJ2-7 gives the full variable domain: KAGVTQTPRYLIKTRGQQVTLSCSPISGHRSVSWYQQTPGQGLQFLFEYFSETQRNKGNFPGRFSGRQFSNSRSEMNVSTLELGDSALYLCASREPGQGVFEQYFGPGTRLTVT.

This clonotype appeared a few times. The rearrangement uses TRBV20-1 and TRBJ2-5, with D unclear. Gene TRBJ2-1 matches the end of the DNA better, so the J call may be wrong. The CDR3 length is 8 residues. Germline V gene lookup returns CDR1 DFQATT and CDR2 SNEGSKA (reference sequence). CDR3 in DNA: TGCAGTGCTAGGATGCAGTTCTTC. This encodes CSARMQFF.

Only a few counts were recorded for this clonotype. The V and J genes are TRBV13 and TRBJ2-7, with D perhaps matching TRBD1 (5 bases). CDR3 length: 14 amino acids. Trimming cost V 8 bases and J 0 bases, with 14 bases left between them. Germline V gives CDR1 PRHDT, CDR2 FYEKMQ (reference sequence). CDR3 DNA: TGTGCCAGCCTAACAGGTCAAAGCTCCTACGAGCAGTACTTC. Protein product: CASLTGQSSYEQYF.

V and J are TRBV7-3 and TRBJ1-1; D is uncertain. Trimming took off 5 bases at V and 11 bases at J, with 18 bases between the two ends. Germline CDR1 is SGHTA and CDR2 is FQGTGA. The length of the CDR3 is 13 residues. Here the CDR3 DNA reads TGTGCCAGCAGCCAAACCCCGTTTGAAGGGGCTTTCTTT. The encoded protein is CASSQTPFEGAFF.

The V and J genes are TRBV7-2 and TRBJ2-3; D perhaps matches TRBD1 (5 bases). The CDR3 totals 14 residues. V lost 7 bases and J lost 2, with 13 bases in between. Germline CDR1 reads SGHTA; CDR2 reads FQGNSA. DNA for the CDR3: TGTGCCAGCATCCCCAGGGCGGTCACAGATACGCAGTATTTT. Translation: CASIPRAVTDTQYF.

This clonotype was seen only a few times. The chain combines TRBV5-1 with TRBJ1-1; D is unresolved. V was trimmed by 3 bases and J by 1 base, leaving 10 bases between them. Germline CDR1 SGHRS, CDR2 YFSETQ. The CDR3 is made up of 14 amino acids. The CDR3 loop is CASSSGEGNTEAFF. The CDR3 DNA reads TGCGCCAGCAGCTCCGGGGAGGGGAACACTGAAGCTTTCTTT.

This clonotype was counted between two and nine times. The chain links TRBV5-1 to TRBJ2-5; 10 nucleotides align to TRBD2. V lost 7 bases to trimming and J lost 4 bases; unmatched junction nucleotides: 7. This CDR3 is 14 amino acids long. Germline V gene sequence: CDR1 SGHRS, CDR2 YFSETQ. This CDR3 is CASQALAGVETQYF. The CDR3 bases are TGCGCCAGCCAAGCTCTAGCGGGAGTAGAGACCCAGTACTTC.

This clonotype was seen only a few times. The J gene is TRBJ1-3, the V gene TRBV10-3; unclear D gene. Germline V gene sequence: CDR1 ENHRY, CDR2 SYGVKD. Trimming left V 10 bases short and J 2 bases short, with 15 bases between. There are 14 residues in the CDR3. Here the CDR3 DNA reads TGTGCCACGTCAGACGGCGGCACTGGAAACACCATATATTTT. It specifies CATSDGGTGNTIYF.

This clonotype was picked up a small number of times. The CDR3 is CASRGDGGRQGNEQFF. CDR3 nucleotides: TGTGCCAGCAGAGGGGATGGCGGGAGGCAAGGCAATGAGCAGTTCTTC. The genes are TRBV7-2 and TRBJ2-1; 8 bases map to TRBD2. Per germline, CDR1 SGHTA and CDR2 FQGNSA. The CDR3 loop spans 16 amino acids. The ends lost 6 bases at V and 6 bases at J; junction bases unmatched: 13.

This clonotype was found many times. This chain connects TRBV29-1 to TRBJ2-7; possibly TRBD2 for D (6 bases). Germline V gene data show CDR1 as SQVTM and CDR2 as ANQGSEA. V was pared by 6 bases and J by 3 bases, with 9 bases between. The CDR3 runs 11 residues. This CDR3 is CSVTSSYEQYF. As DNA, the CDR3 is TGCAGCGTCACTAGCAGCTACGAGCAGTACTTC.

This clonotype was recorded a few times. The chain has TRBV11-2 and TRBJ2-1, with 12 bases aligning to TRBD2. This CDR3 has 15 amino acids. Unmatched junction bases numbered 5, after V lost 3 bases and J lost 8 bases. Germline CDR1 and CDR2: SGHAT and FQNNGV. The DNA of the CDR3 is TGTGCCAGCAGCTTTTCTAGCGGGAGGGCGGATGAGCAGTTCTTC. The encoded protein is CASSFSSGRADEQFF.

In its sample, this clonotype was seen once. The chain carries TRBV5-1 and TRBJ2-1; D may be TRBD2 (8 bases). V lost 4 bases and J lost 3, with 20 bases in between. Germline V lookup: CDR1 SGHRS, CDR2 YFSETQ. This CDR3 has 17 residues. The CDR3 sequence is CASSLARGGQSYNEQFF. The CDR3 nucleotides read TGCGCCAGCAGCCTAGCCCGGGGGGGACAGAGCTACAATGAGCAGTTCTTC.

This clonotype was observed a handful of times. The chain is built from TRBV20-1 and TRBJ2-7, with D perhaps TRBD2 (6 bases). CDR3 length: 14 residues. Germline CDR1 reads DFQATT; CDR2 reads SNEGSKA (reference sequence). The V end lost 3 bases, the J end lost 2 bases, and 14 bases lay between the germline ends. The CDR3 loop is CSASLLAQTYEQYF. The CDR3 DNA reads TGCAGTGCTAGTTTGCTAGCGCAAACCTACGAGCAGTACTTC.

This clonotype was found a few times. V gene TRBV27 combines with J gene TRBJ2-1; D may be TRBD1 (6 bases). The germline V gene has CDR1 MNHEY and CDR2 SMNVEV (reference sequence). Trimming took 6 bases from V and 6 from J, leaving 12 bases between them. CDR3 length: 13 residues. The CDR3 spells CASRDIQGNEQFF. The CDR3 nucleotides read TGTGCCAGCAGGGACATACAGGGCAATGAGCAGTTCTTC.

The rearrangement joins TRBV20-1 to TRBJ1-1, with D perhaps TRBD1 (5 bases). Germline CDR1 reads DFQATT; CDR2 reads SNEGSKA (reference sequence). The CDR3 spans 13 residues. Trimming removed 6 bases from V and 4 bases from J, with 15 bases in between. This chain's CDR3 is CSAQVDGGTEAFF. CDR3 nucleotide sequence: TGCAGTGCCCAGGTCGACGGGGGCACTGAAGCTTTCTTT.

V gene TRBV5-1 combines with J gene TRBJ2-3, with TRBD1 as a possible D gene (5 bases). The CDR3 is 14 amino acids. The V gene's germline CDR1 is SGHRS and CDR2 YFSETQ. Trimming cost V 0 bases and J 6 bases, with 11 bases left between them. The CDR3 region is CASSLERGKDTQYF. The CDR3 DNA reads TGCGCCAGCAGCTTGGAAAGGGGAAAGGATACGCAGTATTTT.

This sequence joins TRBV18 and TRBJ2-2; 9 positions match TRBD2. Germline V gene sequence: CDR1 KGHSH, CDR2 LQKENI. V trimming: 3 bases; J trimming: 6 bases; junction bases outside the gene matches: 5. CDR3 size: 15 residues. The CDR3 DNA sequence: TGTGCCAGCTCACCGTATAGCGGGAGATCCGGGGAGCTGTTTTTT. Amino acid sequence: CASSPYSGRSGELFF.

The chain links TRBV28 to TRBJ1-2; D uncertain. The CDR3 has 10 residues. Germline loops: CDR1 MDHEN, CDR2 SYDVKM. Trimming stripped 7 bases from V and 8 bases from J, with 8 bases between. This CDR3 reads CASKGGGYTF. The CDR3 DNA reads TGTGCCAGCAAGGGTGGAGGCTACACCTTC.

The rearrangement joins TRBV28 to TRBJ2-3; D is uncertain. The germline V gene has CDR1 MDHEN and CDR2 SYDVKM. This CDR3 contains 12 residues. Trimming left V 4 bases short and J 4 bases short, with 6 bases between. CDR3 bases: TGTGCCAGCAGTTCCCACCCAGATACGCAGTATTTT. Its translation is CASSSHPDTQYF.

This rearrangement joins TRBV10-3 to TRBJ1-2; no clear D gene. Germline lookup yields CDR1 ENHRY and CDR2 SYGVKD. The CDR3 contains 12 residues. V was cut by 3 bases and J by 5 bases, with 7 bases left in between. The CDR3 protein is CAISESPYGYTF. The CDR3 DNA reads TGTGCCATCAGTGAATCTCCATATGGCTACACCTTC.